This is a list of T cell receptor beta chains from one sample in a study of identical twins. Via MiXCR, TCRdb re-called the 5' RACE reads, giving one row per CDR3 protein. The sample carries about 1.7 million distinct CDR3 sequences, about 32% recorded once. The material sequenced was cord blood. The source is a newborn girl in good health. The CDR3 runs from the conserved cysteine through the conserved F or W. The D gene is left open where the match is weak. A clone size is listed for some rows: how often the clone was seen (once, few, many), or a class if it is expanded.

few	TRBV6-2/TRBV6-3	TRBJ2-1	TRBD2	CASSYLPGTSGSNEQFF	TGTGCCAGCAGTTACTTGCCCGGGACTAGCGGGAGTAATGAGCAGTTCTTC
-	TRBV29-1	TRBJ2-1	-	CSVSRLSYNEQFF	TGCAGCGTCAGCCGGCTCTCCTACAATGAGCAGTTCTTC
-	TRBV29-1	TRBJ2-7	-	CSVETRQVNEQYF	TGCAGCGTTGAAACCCGACAGGTAAATGAGCAGTACTTC
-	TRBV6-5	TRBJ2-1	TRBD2	CASSSSGTIGNEQFF	TGTGCCAGCAGCTCTAGCGGGACGATCGGCAATGAGCAGTTCTTC
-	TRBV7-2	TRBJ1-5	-	CASSPVGVPNQPQHF	TGTGCCAGCAGCCCGGTCGGGGTCCCCAATCAGCCCCAGCATTTT
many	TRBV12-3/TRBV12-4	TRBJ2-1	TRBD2	CASSSVGGLAGDEQFF	TGTGCCAGCAGTTCCGTGGGGGGTCTGGCGGGAGATGAGCAGTTCTTC
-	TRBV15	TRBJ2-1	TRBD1	CATSRDWGQNNEQFF	TGTGCCACCAGCAGAGATTGGGGACAGAACAATGAGCAGTTCTTC
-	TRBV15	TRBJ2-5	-	CATGRLYQETQYF	TGTGCCACCGGCAGATTGTACCAAGAGACCCAGTACTTC
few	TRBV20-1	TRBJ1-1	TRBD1	CSARRQGANTEAFF	TGCAGTGCTAGGCGACAGGGGGCGAACACTGAAGCTTTCTTT
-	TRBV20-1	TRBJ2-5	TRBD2	CSATGTSGDYDQYF	TGCAGTGCTACAGGGACGTCGGGGGACTACGACCAGTACTTC